This T cell receptor (beta chain) was sequenced during a study of blood T cell repertoires in COVID-19. Study-wide background: Collection of acute and convalescent COVID-19 samples took place in the United States, Italy and Spain. PBMCs, B-cell-depleted T cells, or T cells provided the cDNA or gDNA that made up the material.

Germline V lookup: CDR1 LNHDA, CDR2 SQIVND (reference sequence). Trimming took off 1 base at V and 2 bases at J, with 3 bases between the two ends. The CDR3 totals 13 residues. In the source study's methods: Cell counts per sample came from amplifying reference gene primers. Some clones are missing from TCRdb's copy, which holds only in-frame ones; the method was immunoSEQ multiplex PCR. V, J and clone size reflect that table, while D and trimming were determined from the DNA. The sample lists about 99,000 clones, 70% to 90% occurring once. This TCR derives from a man in his fifties or sixties in a cohort sampled during active COVID-19. The chain joins TRBV19 to TRBJ1-5; D remains unclear. The sequenced sample consisted of peripheral blood. CDR3 sequence: CASSIAGNQPQHF. CDR3 nucleotides: TGTGCCAGTAGTATAGCTGGCAATCAGCCCCAGCATTTT.